This T cell receptor beta chain is drawn from a study of T-cell reconstitution after alpha-beta-depleted transplantation in children. General observations from the study: Several patients had high TCRbeta diversity at day 60; it came from surviving recipient T cells and thymic progenitors. Alpha-beta T cells about two months after transplant reportedly derived from several hundred expanded graft clones.

This clonotype is judged medium-sized. What it recognizes is unknown. Between the trimmed V and J ends, which lost 3 bases and 2 bases, there was a span of 14 bases. The V gene's germline CDR1 is DFQATT and CDR2 SNEGSKA (reference sequence). The CDR3 consists of 15 residues. Unique molecular identifiers tagged the TCRbeta library. TCRdb re-analysed the PCR reads in MiXCR, keeping a single row per CDR3 protein. The sample includes approximately 85,000 distinct CDR3 sequences, around a sixth of them seen just once. Here the sequenced sample was PBMCs, mostly from graft donor cells, taken 180 days after TCRalphabeta/CD19-depleted stem cell transplant. This receptor was obtained from a male patient under 10 years old who had a stem cell transplant for acute lymphoblastic leukemia, so the T cells may come from the graft donor. The chain recombines TRBV20-1 with TRBJ2-1, with D possibly TRBD2 on 5 matching bases. The CDR3 here is CSARGSSRTYNEQFF. The CDR3 bases are TGCAGTGCTAGGGGGAGCTCACGCACCTACAATGAGCAGTTCTTC.